The entry that follows covers one TCR beta chain sequence. Under the authors' procedure: Nucleated cell number was recorded as an estimate derived from reference gene primer amplification. TCRdb's table, derived via immunoSEQ multiplex PCR, lists solely in-frame clones and lacks some. That table supplies the V and J calls and clone size; D and trimming were determined from the DNA. The table lists 150,000 to 200,000 clones, about nine tenths of them singletons. This sample was taken from a study of blood T cell repertoires in COVID-19. As for the study in general: Sites across the United States, Italy and Spain contributed samples from acute and convalescent COVID-19. PBMCs, B-cell-depleted T cells, or T cells provided the cDNA or gDNA that made up the material.

Specimen: peripheral blood. This sequence originates from a man aged 70 or older with acute or convalescent COVID-19.

This CDR3 reads CASSGGLLGTEAFF. DNA of the CDR3: TGTGCCAGTAGTGGAGGACTCCTAGGAACTGAAGCTTTCTTT. J is TRBJ1-1 and V is TRBV19; D not resolved. Per germline, CDR1 LNHDA and CDR2 SQIVND (reference sequence). CDR3 length: 14 amino acids. V was cut by 5 bases and J by 5 bases, with 15 bases left in between.